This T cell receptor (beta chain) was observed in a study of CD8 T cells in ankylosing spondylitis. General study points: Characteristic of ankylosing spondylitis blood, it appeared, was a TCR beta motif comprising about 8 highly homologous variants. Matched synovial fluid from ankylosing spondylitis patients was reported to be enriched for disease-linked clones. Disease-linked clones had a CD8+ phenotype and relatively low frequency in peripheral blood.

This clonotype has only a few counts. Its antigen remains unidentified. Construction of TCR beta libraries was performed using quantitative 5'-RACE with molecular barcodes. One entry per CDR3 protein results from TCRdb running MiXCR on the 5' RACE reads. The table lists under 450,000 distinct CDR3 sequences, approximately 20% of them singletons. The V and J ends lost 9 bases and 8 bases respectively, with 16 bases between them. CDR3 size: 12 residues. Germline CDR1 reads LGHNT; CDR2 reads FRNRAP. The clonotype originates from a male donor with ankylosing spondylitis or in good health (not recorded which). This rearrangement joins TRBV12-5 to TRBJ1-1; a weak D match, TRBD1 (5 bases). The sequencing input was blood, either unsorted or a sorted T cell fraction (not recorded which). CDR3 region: CASLSDTREAFF. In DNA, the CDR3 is TGTGCTAGCCTCTCGGACACTAGAGAAGCTTTCTTT.